Detailed here is one T cell receptor (beta chain). CDR3 size: 13 residues. The junction had 6 bases not matched to a gene; V was cut back by 8 bases and J by 6 bases. This sample was included in a study of T-cell reconstitution after alpha-beta-depleted transplantation in children. Preparation of the TCRbeta library was carried out with unique molecular identifiers. MiXCR, run by TCRdb on the PCR reads, gives a single entry per CDR3 protein. This sample has about 500,000 distinct CDR3 sequences, with roughly 33% found just once. The sample was PBMCs from the stem cell graft donor, taken from the stem cell graft. The genes are TRBV12-3 or TRBV12-4 and TRBJ1-4, with 7 bases identical to TRBD1. This receptor was obtained from a human donor who donated a stem cell graft to a child with aplastic anemia. Here the CDR3 reads CASRQGEYEKLFF. The CDR3, as DNA: TGTGCCAGCCGCCAGGGGGAATATGAAAAACTGTTTTTT.